What follows are 7 T cell receptor beta chains derived from one specimen sequenced in a study of shared clonotypes between healthy human individuals (dated by TCRdb to between 2020 and 2021). Library preparation employed the immunoSEQ multiplex PCR assay. TCRdb provides this immuneACCESS table in a form limited to in-frame rearrangements. Some clones are lacking; in checked studies, under half of them reflect an unresolved V gene, and why the rest are absent is not known. The sample data list about 730,000 clones, and approximately 72% of these were observed just once. The top ten clones comprise more than 1.5% of the sample. The sequenced material came from memory CD4+ T cells sorted from blood. The cell subset or site label of this sample denotes: CD45RA-negative fraction. These receptors were collected from a woman in her thirties in good health.

The chain has TRBV7-9 and TRBJ2-1; D is unresolved. CDR1 SEHNR and CDR2 FQNEAQ come from the germline V gene (reference sequence). The CDR3 contains 13 residues. Trimming shortened V by 2 bases and J by 9 bases, and 11 bases separated the two germline ends. CDR3 nucleotide sequence: TGTGCCAGCAGCTTAAGCGCCCCCTCTGAGCAGTTCTTC. Encoded protein: CASSLSAPSEQFF.

On this clone itself: A read error may produce the germline difference seen at one junction end. The chain combines TRBV7-8 with TRBJ1-1, with 12 bases fitting TRBD1. The CDR3 contains 13 residues. Germline CDR1 reads SGHVS; CDR2 reads FQNEAQ. This chain's CDR3 is CASSSGTGGPRPF. Written as DNA, the CDR3 is TGTGCCAGCAGCTCTGGGACAGGGGGCCCCCGGCCCTTT.

This rearrangement joins TRBV6-5 to TRBJ2-7, with 11 nucleotides matching TRBD2. In germline, CDR1 is MNHEY, CDR2 SVGAGI. V was pared by 2 bases and J by 2 bases, with 2 bases of the junction left unmatched. The CDR3 is made up of 15 amino acids. The CDR3 coding sequence is TGTGCCAGCAGTTACGGGACTAGCGGACCCTACGAGCAGTACTTC. This codes for CASSYGTSGPYEQYF.

The chain joins TRBV15 to TRBJ2-5, with TRBD2 identical over 7 bases. V lost 1 base to trimming and J lost 3 bases; unmatched junction nucleotides: 5. Germline V CDR1 and CDR2: LNHNV, YYDKDF (reference sequence). This CDR3 is built from 15 residues. CDR3 DNA sequence: TGTGCCACCAGCAGAGGCTCCGGGACTAAAGAGACCCAGTACTTC. It codes for CATSRGSGTKETQYF.

The chain joins TRBV5-1 to TRBJ1-3, with unresolved D. Germline CDR1 SGHRS, CDR2 YFSETQ. Trimming left V 2 bases short and J 0 bases short, with 15 bases between. This CDR3 spans 17 amino acids. This CDR3 reads CASSLRGATSSGNTIYF. In nucleotides, the CDR3 is TGCGCCAGCAGCTTACGAGGTGCGACGAGCTCTGGAAACACCATATATTTT.

The gene calls are TRBV6-1 and TRBJ2-7, with 7 bases matching TRBD2. V dropped 5 bases and J dropped 6; count of bases not matched to a gene: 7. This CDR3 is 13 amino acids long. The germline V gene encodes CDR1 MNHNS and CDR2 SASEGT. CDR3 in amino acids: CASSRGLIVEQYF. As DNA, the CDR3 is TGTGCCAGCAGTAGGGGACTAATCGTCGAGCAGTACTTC.

This chain uses TRBV7-9 with TRBJ1-2; TRBD1 might be the D (5 bases). Per the germline V gene, CDR1 is SEHNR and CDR2 is FQNEAQ (reference sequence). This CDR3 has 16 residues. V shed 4 bases and J shed 4 bases, with 19 bases lying between them. The CDR3 protein is CASSSQGGEGIYGYTF. CDR3 sequence (DNA): TGTGCCAGCAGCTCGCAGGGCGGAGAGGGTATCTATGGCTACACCTTC.